The source of this T cell receptor beta chain is a study of T cell responses to AZD1222 COVID-19 vaccine. In the case of this clone: Its target is unknown.

Study outcomes and limitations: Just a handful of AZD1222 recipients tested seropositive at baseline. Spike regions recognized by vaccine-associated CD4 TCRs spanned the protein, led by 160-218 and 743-854. With two AZD1222 doses given, Spike-specific TCR breadth and depth both rose. All repertoire sampling was performed exclusively after the peak T cell response.

TCRdb's copy holds only in-frame clones and misses some; the assay was immunoSEQ multiplex PCR. The sample has about 160,000 clones, under 95% seen once. Per germline, CDR1 SQVTM and CDR2 ANQGSEA. The CDR3 has 14 residues. J lost 2 bases, V lost 6 bases, and 7 bases had no gene match. The receptor was isolated from an adult in good health. This specimen consisted of peripheral blood, obtained on day 0 of MenACWY control vaccination. This rearrangement joins TRBV29-1 to TRBJ1-5; 7 bases are shared with TRBD1. In DNA, the CDR3 is TGCAGCGTAACGGTAACAGGGGGCAATCAGCCCCAGCATTTT. Amino acid sequence: CSVTVTGGNQPQHF.